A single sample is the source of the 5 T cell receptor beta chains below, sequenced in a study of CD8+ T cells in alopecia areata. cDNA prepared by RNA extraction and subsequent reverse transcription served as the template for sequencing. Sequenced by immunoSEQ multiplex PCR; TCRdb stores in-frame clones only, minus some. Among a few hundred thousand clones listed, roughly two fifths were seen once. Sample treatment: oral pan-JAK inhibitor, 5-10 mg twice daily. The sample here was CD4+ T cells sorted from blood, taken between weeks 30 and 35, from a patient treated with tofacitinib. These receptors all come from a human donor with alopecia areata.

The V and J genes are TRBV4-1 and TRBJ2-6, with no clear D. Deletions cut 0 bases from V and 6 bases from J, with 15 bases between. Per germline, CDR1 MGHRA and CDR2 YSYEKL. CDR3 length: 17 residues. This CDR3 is CASSQERLTRKANVLTF. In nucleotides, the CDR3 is TGCGCCAGCAGCCAAGAGCGGCTCACTCGGAAGGCCAACGTCCTGACTTTC.

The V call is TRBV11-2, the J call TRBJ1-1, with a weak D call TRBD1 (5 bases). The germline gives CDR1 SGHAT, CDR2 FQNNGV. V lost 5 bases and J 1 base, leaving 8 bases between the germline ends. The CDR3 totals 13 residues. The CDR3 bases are TGTGCCAGCAGCGTTACAGGGAACACTGAAGCTTTCTTT. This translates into CASSVTGNTEAFF.

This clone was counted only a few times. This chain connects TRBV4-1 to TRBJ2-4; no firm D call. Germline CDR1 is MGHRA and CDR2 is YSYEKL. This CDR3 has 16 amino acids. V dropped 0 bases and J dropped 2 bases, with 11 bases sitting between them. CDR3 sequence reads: CASSQDGRVSKNIQYF. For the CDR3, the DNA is TGCGCCAGCAGCCAAGATGGAAGGGTGTCCAAAAACATTCAGTACTTC.

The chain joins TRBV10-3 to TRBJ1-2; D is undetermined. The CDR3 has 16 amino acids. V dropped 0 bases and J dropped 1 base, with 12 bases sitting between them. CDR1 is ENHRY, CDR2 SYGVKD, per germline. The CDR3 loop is CAISESFGRVNYGYTF. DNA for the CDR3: TGTGCCATCAGTGAGTCGTTTGGACGAGTTAACTATGGCTACACCTTC.

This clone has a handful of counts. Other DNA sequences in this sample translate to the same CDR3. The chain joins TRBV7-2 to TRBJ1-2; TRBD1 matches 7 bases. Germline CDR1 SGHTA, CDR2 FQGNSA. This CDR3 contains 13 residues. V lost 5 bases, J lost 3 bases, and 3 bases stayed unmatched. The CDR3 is CASSPDRDYGYTF. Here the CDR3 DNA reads TGTGCCAGCAGCCCTGACAGGGACTATGGCTACACCTTC. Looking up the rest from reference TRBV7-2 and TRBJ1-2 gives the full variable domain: GAGVSQSPSNKVTEKGKDVELRCDPISGHTALYWYRQSLGQGLEFLIYFQGNSAPDKSGLPSDRFSAERTGGSVSTLTIQRTQQEDSAVYLCASSPDRDYGYTFGSGTRLTVV.